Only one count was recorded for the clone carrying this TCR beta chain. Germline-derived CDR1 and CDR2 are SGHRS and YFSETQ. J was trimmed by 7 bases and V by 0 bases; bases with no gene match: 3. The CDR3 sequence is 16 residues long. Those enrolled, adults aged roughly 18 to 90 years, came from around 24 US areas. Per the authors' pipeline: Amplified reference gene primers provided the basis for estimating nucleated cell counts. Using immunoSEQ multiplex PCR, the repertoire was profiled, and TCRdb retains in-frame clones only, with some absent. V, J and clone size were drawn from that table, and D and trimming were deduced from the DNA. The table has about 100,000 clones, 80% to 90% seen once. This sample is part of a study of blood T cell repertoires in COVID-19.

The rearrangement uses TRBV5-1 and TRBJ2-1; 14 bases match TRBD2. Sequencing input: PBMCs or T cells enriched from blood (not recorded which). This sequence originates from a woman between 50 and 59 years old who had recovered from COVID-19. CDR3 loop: CASSLEGTSGSNEQFF. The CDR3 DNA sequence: TGCGCCAGCAGCTTGGAGGGGACTAGCGGGAGTAATGAGCAGTTCTTC.